This is a list of T cell receptor beta chains from one sample in a study of blood T cell repertoires in COVID-19. The protocol was immunoSEQ multiplex PCR, while the TCRdb copy is restricted to in-frame clones and leaves out a portion. The sample carries over 150,000 clones, about four fifths recorded once. The specimen sequenced was peripheral blood. These receptors all stem from a man between 18 and 35 years old with active or convalescent COVID-19. Each CDR3 is given with its conserved first and last residue. D genes are given only for firm matches. The listing skips clone size in some rows; elsewhere it reads once, few, many or a size class.

>TRBD1|TRBV6-6|once|TRBJ2-6
CASSNSQGAGANVLTF
TGTGCCAGCAGTAACTCTCAGGGGGCTGGGGCCAACGTCCTGACTTTC
>TRBD2|TRBV5-1|.|TRBJ2-3
CASSPGTSGGALDTQYF
TGCGCCAGCAGCCCAGGGACTAGCGGGGGGGCGTTAGATACGCAGTATTTT
>TRBD2|TRBV2|.|TRBJ2-5
CASSLPGRTSGQETQYF
TGTGCCAGCAGTCTACCCGGGAGGACTAGCGGCCAAGAGACCCAGTACTTC
>TRBD1|TRBV5-1|.|TRBJ2-3
CASSLGGQNTDTQYF
TGCGCCAGCAGCTTGGGGGGACAGAACACAGATACGCAGTATTTT
>.|TRBV19|.|TRBJ1-2
CASTGTPSYGYTF
TGTGCCAGTACCGGGACACCGAGCTATGGCTACACCTTC
>TRBD2|TRBV5-1|.|TRBJ2-7
CASTSGRGSYEQYF
TGCGCCAGCACCTCGGGGAGGGGCTCCTACGAGCAGTACTTC
>.|TRBV21-1|once|TRBJ2-1
CASSKGLAGVNEQFF
TGTGCCAGCAGCAAGGGACTAGCGGGAGTGAATGAGCAGTTCTTC
>TRBD2|TRBV14|.|TRBJ2-7
CASSPTSGRAFSGEQYF
TGTGCCAGCAGCCCGACTAGCGGGAGGGCCTTTTCGGGGGAGCAGTACTTC
>.|TRBV7-9|.|TRBJ2-4
CASSSGLYTLAKNIQYF
TGTGCCAGCAGCTCAGGACTCTACACCTTAGCCAAAAACATTCAGTACTTC
>.|TRBV29-1|few|TRBJ2-2
CSVNQGGTGELFF
TGCAGCGTTAATCAGGGGGGTACCGGGGAGCTGTTTTTT
>.|TRBV5-1|once|TRBJ1-4
CASSPSGAGDIEKLFF
TGCGCCAGCAGCCCGAGCGGGGCGGGGGATATTGAAAAACTGTTTTTT
>TRBD2|TRBV9|.|TRBJ2-7
CASSVSSGTHYEQYF
TGTGCCAGCAGCGTAAGTAGCGGGACTCACTACGAGCAGTACTTC
>TRBD2|TRBV7-2|.|TRBJ2-1
CASSLGTSGMNEQFF
TGTGCCAGTTCTTTAGGGACTAGCGGGATGAATGAGCAGTTCTTC
>.|TRBV7-9|.|TRBJ2-3
CASSLNGGRDTQYF
TGTGCCAGCAGCTTAAACGGAGGGCGGGATACGCAGTATTTT
>.|TRBV5-1|.|TRBJ1-5
CASSVTPNSNQPQHF
TGCGCCAGCAGCGTGACACCTAATAGCAATCAGCCCCAGCATTTT
>.|TRBV7-9|.|TRBJ2-7
CASSLMEGSYEQYF
TGTGCCAGCAGCTTAATGGAGGGGTCCTACGAGCAGTACTTC
>TRBD2|TRBV14|.|TRBJ2-1
CASSRELALNEQFF
TGTGCCAGCAGCCGAGAACTAGCGCTGAATGAGCAGTTCTTC
>.|TRBV29-1|.|TRBJ2-3
CSVAVLQGPDTQYF
TGCAGCGTTGCGGTCCTGCAGGGGCCAGATACGCAGTATTTT
>.|TRBV2|.|TRBJ1-5
CASSPIRGSGQPQHF
TGTGCCAGCAGTCCCATTCGGGGGTCGGGACAGCCCCAGCATTTT
>TRBD2|TRBV30|.|TRBJ2-1
CAWSPGTSSYNEQFF
TGTGCCTGGAGCCCCGGGACTAGCTCCTACAATGAGCAGTTCTTC
>TRBD1|TRBV9|.|TRBJ1-2
CASSPALRGHGYTF
TGTGCCAGCAGCCCAGCGCTTAGGGGGCATGGCTACACCTTC
>.|TRBV7-2|.|TRBJ2-1
CASSLAQGFAYEQFF
TGTGCCAGCAGCTTAGCACAGGGTTTTGCTTATGAGCAGTTCTTC
>TRBD2|TRBV4-3|.|TRBJ2-1
CASSQGTGGRGNEQFF
TGCGCCAGCAGCCAAGGTACGGGAGGGAGGGGCAATGAGCAGTTCTTC
>.|TRBV9|.|TRBJ1-4
CASSVGAGGPSHEKLFF
TGTGCCAGCAGCGTAGGAGCGGGAGGGCCCAGTCATGAAAAACTGTTTTTT
>TRBD2|TRBV11-2|.|TRBJ2-2
CASSFMGSGSPGELFF
TGTGCCAGCAGCTTTATGGGTAGCGGGAGCCCCGGGGAGCTGTTTTTT
>TRBD1|TRBV24-1|.|TRBJ2-1
CATSDRRTGGGDEQFF
TGTGCCACCAGTGACCGAAGGACAGGGGGAGGCGATGAGCAGTTCTTC
>.|TRBV27|.|TRBJ2-3
CASSLARKDTQYF
TGTGCCAGCAGTTTAGCCAGAAAAGATACGCAGTATTTT
>.|TRBV4-1|.|TRBJ1-2
CASSQDQNTNYGYTF
TGCGCCAGCAGCCAAGATCAGAATACTAACTATGGCTACACCTTC
>.|TRBV5-6|.|TRBJ1-5
CASSAVDRPGNQPQHF
TGTGCCAGCAGCGCCGTCGACAGGCCTGGCAATCAGCCCCAGCATTTT
>TRBD2|TRBV5-1|.|TRBJ2-1
CASSLGLAHNEQFF
TGCGCCAGCAGCTTGGGACTAGCCCACAATGAGCAGTTCTTC
>.|TRBV6-5|.|TRBJ2-1
CASSYSEGEQFF
TGTGCCAGCAGTTACTCGGAGGGTGAGCAGTTCTTC
>.|TRBV5-1|.|TRBJ1-3
CASSLSGVQSGNTIYF
TGCGCCAGCAGCTTGTCGGGGGTCCAGTCTGGAAACACCATATATTTT
>TRBD2|TRBV9|.|TRBJ2-7
CASSVGAGAYEQYF
TGTGCCAGCAGCGTTGGAGCGGGAGCTTACGAGCAGTACTTC
>.|TRBV6-5|.|TRBJ2-2
CASRFSLGGELFF
TGTGCCAGCAGGTTTAGCCTGGGCGGGGAGCTGTTTTTT
>TRBD2|TRBV5-1|.|TRBJ2-3
CASSPLAGGPADTQYF
TGCGCCAGCAGCCCCTTAGCGGGGGGGCCGGCAGATACGCAGTATTTT
>.|TRBV9|.|TRBJ1-1
CASSVQVNTEAFF
TGTGCCAGCAGCGTACAGGTGAACACTGAAGCTTTCTTT
>.|TRBV4-1|.|TRBJ2-5
CASSQEGHPEETQYF
TGCGCCAGCAGCCAAGAGGGACACCCAGAAGAGACCCAGTACTTC
>TRBD1|TRBV3-1/TRBV3-2|.|TRBJ1-2
CASSPGTVYYGYTF
TGTGCCAGCAGCCCTGGGACAGTTTACTATGGCTACACCTTC
>.|TRBV11-1|.|TRBJ1-3
CASSRSRQFFGNTIYF
TGTGCCAGCAGCAGATCCAGACAGTTTTTCGGAAACACCATATATTTT
>.|TRBV28|.|TRBJ2-7
CASSLGQTAEQYF
TGTGCCAGCAGTTTAGGACAAACTGCCGAGCAGTACTTC
>TRBD1|TRBV29-1|.|TRBJ1-1
CSVDAGTGVNTEAFF
TGCAGCGTTGATGCCGGGACAGGGGTGAACACTGAAGCTTTCTTT
>TRBD2|TRBV5-4|.|TRBJ2-7
CASSLRGGSKAEQYF
TGTGCCAGCAGCTTGCGGGGGGGCTCGAAGGCAGAGCAGTACTTC